Below, 5 T cell receptor beta chains from the same sample are listed, as sequenced in a study of blood T cells in healthy people across ages. Using a J-beta primer mix together with a sample-barcoded 5' primer, a second PCR was run for roughly 6 to 11 cycles. TCRdb redid the calling of the 5' RACE reads with MiXCR, one entry per CDR3 protein. The sample lists fewer than 800,000 distinct CDR3 sequences; roughly 25% were seen once. These data also formed part of another study, on T cells of mothers and their children.

The sequenced sample was blood. The receptors were gathered from a boy aged 5-17 years in good health.

This clonotype was recorded a few times. V usage is TRBV7-9 and J usage is TRBJ1-1; D is undetermined. Per germline, CDR1 SEHNR and CDR2 FQNEAQ (reference sequence). V was pared by 5 bases and J by 0 bases, with 10 bases between. This CDR3 has 14 amino acids. CDR3 in DNA: TGTGCCAGCAGCACCACGATTTTGAACACTGAAGCTTTCTTT. Protein sequence: CASSTTILNTEAFF. Using reference TRBV7-9 and TRBJ1-1 for the parts outside the CDR3, the full variable domain is DTGVSQNPRHKITKRGQNVTFRCDPISEHNRLYWYRQTLGQGPEFLTYFQNEAQLEKSRLLSDRFSAERPKGSFSTLEIQRTEQGDSAMYLCASSTTILNTEAFFGQGTRLTVV.

The CDR3 DNA sequence: TGTGCCAGCAGCTCGCCCGGGACAGGGGTCGACATTCAGTACTTC. Amino acid sequence: CASSSPGTGVDIQYF. V gene TRBV13 combines with J gene TRBJ2-4, with TRBD1 matching over 10 bases. Unmatched junction bases numbered 8, after V lost 4 bases and J lost 8 bases. Per the germline V gene, CDR1 is PRHDT and CDR2 is FYEKMQ (reference sequence). This CDR3 is 15 amino acids long.

This clonotype came up a few times. The genes are TRBV7-8 and TRBJ2-5; the D is unclear. Germline CDR1 SGHVS, CDR2 FQNEAQ. V shed 4 bases and J shed 7 bases, with 16 bases lying between them. The CDR3 spans 14 residues. The CDR3 protein is CASSSLGEVGTQYF. In DNA form, the CDR3 reads TGTGCCAGCAGCTCGCTAGGAGAGGTTGGGACCCAGTACTTC.

V and J are TRBV25-1 and TRBJ2-7; the D call may be TRBD1 or TRBD2 (5 bases each). Germline assignment: CDR1 MGHDK and CDR2 SYGVNS. Trimming cost V 1 base and J 4 bases, with 17 bases left between them. The CDR3 sequence is 16 residues long. CDR3 coding DNA: TGTGCCAGCAGTGAATCTCGTCCAGGGACCCTATACGAGCAGTACTTC. This translates into CASSESRPGTLYEQYF.

This clonotype appeared many times. V and J are TRBV29-1 and TRBJ2-5, with 8 positions matching TRBD2. The V and J ends lost 7 bases and 4 bases, in that order; junction bases with no gene match: 11. The CDR3 runs 14 residues. Germline CDR1 and CDR2: SQVTM and ANQGSEA. CDR3 sequence (DNA): TGCAGCGCCGCTGGAGGAGCGGGAGTAGAGACCCAGTACTTC. It codes for CSAAGGAGVETQYF. The full variable domain, with the rest looked up from reference TRBV29-1 and TRBJ2-5, is SAVISQKPSRDICQRGTSLTIQCQVDSQVTMMFWYRQQPGQSLTLIATANQGSEATYESGFVIDKFPISRPNLTFSTLTVSNMSPEDSSIYLCSAAGGAGVETQYFGPGTRLLVL.